This TCR beta chain was recovered during a study of graft-versus-host responses after intestinal transplantation (dated by TCRdb to the early 2020s). Broadly, across the study: The transplants that recipients received were multivisceral, liver-intestinal, or isolated intestinal. Every recipient was given anti-thymocyte globulin induction, then maintenance tacrolimus and steroids for two to three years. After intestinal transplantation, graft-versus-host and host-versus-graft alloreactive T cell clones were followed in the graft, circulation and bone marrow using bulk TCR-beta CDR3 sequencing. To identify alloreactive clones, pre-transplant mixed lymphocyte reaction products were sequenced and then compared with unstimulated pre-transplant donor and recipient T cells. The cohort enrolled 24 intestinal transplant recipients including one retransplant, and 3 patients lacking pretransplant specimens were excluded. A peak of at least 4% donor T cells among recipient peripheral blood mononuclear cells was the definition used for donor T cell macrochimerism. Instead of going to the commercial service, samples from a few later patients were sequenced in-house on an Illumina MiSeq and processed with MiXCR.

Beyond this particular receptor, the publication reports: Conclusions were limited by the relatively low number and heterogeneity of intestinal transplant patients. Early after transplant, declines in HvG clones were associated with peak levels of circulating GvH clones. Patients with donor T cell macrochimerism had high GvH to HvG T cell clonal ratios in their allografts. GvH clones were detected in recipient bone marrow, and some appeared earlier in ileal mucosa or blood, consistent with an intestinal mucosal origin.

Explained via the paper, the time point label denotes: cells obtained before transplantation from donor or recipient. CD3+CD4+ and CD3+CD8+ populations were FACS-sorted from unstimulated pre-transplant donor and recipient cells taken from spleen or lymph nodes. Looking up the germline V gene yields CDR1 MNHEY and CDR2 SVGAGI. Trimming costs V 7 bases and J 6 bases, and their ends lie 18 bases apart. The CDR3 spans 14 residues, from the cysteine through the phenylalanine. Of all the DNA, just the CDR3 is kept, 42 bases in frame from base 1. The method was the immunoSEQ multiplex PCR assay. In most patients, genomic DNA was isolated using the Qiagen DNeasy Blood and Tissue Kit and sent frozen to Adaptive Biotechnologies for TCR sequencing. Adaptive Biotechnologies carried out high-throughput TCR-beta CDR3 sequencing of genomic DNA for most patients. The published analysis was carried out like this. Adaptive's ImmunoSEQ software was the source of the TCR sequencing data for around 20 patients, while three other patients were processed with MiXCR and VDJtools. To correct CD4 versus CD8 sorting errors, sequences present in both subsets at a frequency ratio below 5:1 were removed. CDR3 nucleotide sequences shared by donor and recipient were removed because the origin of these sequences could not be assigned. At least 2-fold expansion over unstimulated cells and a minimum CFSE-low frequency of 0.002% (template counts) or 0.001% (read counts) were required for clones to be classified as alloreactive. Mappable clones were those detected in sequenced pre-transplant spleen, lymph node, or MLR CFSE-low populations of the donor or recipient. The cumulative frequency of alloreactive clones was calculated as a percentage of all sequences, weighted by copy number. The table was pulled from immuneACCESS by TCRdb, which kept in-frame rearrangements only. Such tables lose some clones; where checked, under half of the loss comes from unresolved V genes, and the rest has no known cause. That table gives V, J and clone size, and the DNA gave D and trimming. The sample table records about 89,000 clones; roughly 91% of these occur just once. 2% of the sample is taken by the ten largest.

Note on this clone: The specificity of this receptor is unknown. No much larger clonotype is one base removed from it; base qualities were not supplied.

The sample here was unstimulated CD8+ T cells sorted from spleen or lymph node cells, taken before intestinal transplant. The V and J genes are TRBV6-5 and TRBJ1-2, with a weak D call of TRBD1 (5 bases match). This TCR came from a human donor who received an intestinal transplant. The bases read TGTGCCAGCACATCAAGGGGAGGGTACAATGGCTACACCTTC. This yields the protein CASTSRGGYNGYTF.